The 2 T cell receptor beta chains below come from one sample, sequenced in a study of regulatory T cells in long-lasting Graves disease. Described time point: persistent/refractory GD, antithyroid drugs over 5 years with positive TRAb. PBMCs were the source of the RNA used for TCR sequencing. Building of the TCR beta libraries involved iRepertoire HTBI primers and Arm-PCR of CDR3 regions. From the multiplex PCR reads, TCRdb called clonotypes with MiXCR, one entry per CDR3 protein. The data contain 400,000 to 500,000 distinct CDR3 sequences, 21% of them seen just once; the ten biggest clones take up 14%. Sequenced here: peripheral blood mononuclear cells (PBMCs), sampled when the disease was refractory, from a patient treated with antithyroid drugs. These receptors were obtained from a female donor with Graves disease.

This clonotype was recorded many times. The gene calls are TRBV10-3 and TRBJ2-7; D is unclear. The CDR3 loop spans 12 amino acids. V was cut by 10 bases and J by 3 bases, with 13 bases left in between. The V gene's germline CDR1 is ENHRY and CDR2 SYGVKD. The CDR3 DNA is TGTGCCACTGCCTTTGGGGACTACGAGCAGTACTTC. Translation: CATAFGDYEQYF.

This clonotype showed up many times. The chain links TRBV28 to TRBJ1-5, with 7 bases aligning to TRBD1. There are 16 residues in the CDR3. CDR1 is MDHEN and CDR2 is SYDVKM in the germline V gene. V lost 5 bases to trimming and J lost 3 bases; unmatched junction nucleotides: 10. Here the CDR3 reads CASSQGEGALNQPQHF. For the CDR3, the DNA is TGTGCCAGCAGTCAAGGGGAGGGGGCACTCAATCAGCCCCAGCATTTT.